Included here is one T cell receptor beta chain sequence, with context. Its antigen is unknown. The entry originates in a study of regulatory and conventional T cells in RAG deficiency. The overall study: Hypomorphic RAG mutations in CID or atypical SCID frequently accompany autoimmunity. Points from the study as a whole: Treg unique TCR beta sequences were about 92-fold fewer in Omenn syndrome and CID/AS patients than controls. Patient subsets had shorter CDR3s; Omenn Treg-Tconv overlap exceeded 75%.

The eight patients with RAG deficiency had SCID (one), Omenn syndrome (two), or CID/atypical SCID (five). Method: immunoSEQ multiplex PCR; TCRdb's copy keeps in-frame clones and lacks some. The repertoire holds about 6,100 clones, with just under 95% as singletons. The CDR3 is 12 amino acids. Germline loops: CDR1 SGHAT, CDR2 FQNNGV. The V and J ends lost 5 bases and 1 base respectively, with 4 bases between them. The chain uses TRBV11-2 and TRBJ2-3; D is unresolved. The sequencing sample was made of CD8+ T cells sorted from blood. The TCR originated in a human donor with RAG deficiency presenting as severe combined immunodeficiency. The CDR3 is CASSPGTDTQYF. DNA for the CDR3: TGTGCCAGCAGCCCCGGCACAGATACGCAGTATTTT.